Below are 2 T cell receptor beta chains sequenced from a single sample in a study of blood T cell repertoires in COVID-19. This table comes from immunoSEQ multiplex PCR, and its TCRdb copy is limited to in-frame clones, with some not included. This table holds 70,000 to 95,000 clones, 88% found once. Material for sequencing was peripheral blood. Every receptor here comes from a man aged 45-65 years with active COVID-19.

This rearrangement joins TRBV15 to TRBJ1-5; 7 bases are a match to TRBD1. Germline CDR1 and CDR2: LNHNV and YYDKDF (reference sequence). The V segment lost 6 bases and the J segment 7 bases; nucleotides outside the gene matches: 12. The CDR3 has 15 amino acids. The CDR3, as DNA: TGTGCCACCAGTCCGGGACAGCTCCGTGGACAGCCCCAGCATTTT. Its translation: CATSPGQLRGQPQHF.

The chain joins TRBV4-3 to TRBJ1-2; D ambiguous. The CDR3 spans 13 residues. Per the germline V gene, CDR1 is LGHNA and CDR2 is YSLEER. Trimming removed 1 base at V and 6 bases at J, with 9 bases between. CDR3 region: CASSQGVRDGYTF. The DNA of the CDR3 is TGCGCCAGCAGCCAAGGTGTGAGGGATGGCTACACCTTC.